This is a list of T cell receptor beta chains from one sample in a study of T cell clusters in autoimmune cytopenias. TCRdb reprocessed the multiplex PCR reads, keeping one entry per CDR3 protein, no DNA. This sample's table has about 4,900 distinct CDR3 sequences. This same sample was also taken into another study, of T cell repertoires in aging, cancer and after chemotherapy.

Sequencing was done on a sample of peripheral blood. The receptors stem from a human donor in good health. Each CDR3 is given with its conserved first and last residue. The order of the fields is J gene, V gene, clone size, CDR3 protein. Size is stated for part of the rows, as once, few or many counts, or as a class when the clone is expanded.

TRBJ1-1,TRBV7-2,NA,CASSPQGGTEAFF
TRBJ1-2,TRBV19,NA,CASSIRSGDYGYTF
TRBJ2-3,TRBV6-2/TRBV6-3,medium-sized,CASSYGVAGDVDTQYF
TRBJ1-5,TRBV5-4,NA,CASSLDTNQPQHF
TRBJ2-6,TRBV6-5,medium-sized,CASSYSGQGAASAGANVLTF
TRBJ2-1,TRBV5-4,medium-sized,CASSLSSGGAIYNEQFF
TRBJ1-1,TRBV13,NA,CASSPGLSNTEAFF
TRBJ2-3,TRBV6-5,NA,CASRPDRASDTQYF
TRBJ1-6,TRBV5-5,medium-sized,CASSSRNPSSYNSPLHF
TRBJ2-1,TRBV30,medium-sized,CAWTGLSGDGEQFF
TRBJ2-3,TRBV28,NA,CASSLRAGWLDTQYF
TRBJ2-7,TRBV7-2,NA,CASSPGYEQYF
TRBJ1-1,TRBV13,NA,CASSLRLVGPEAFF
TRBJ2-2,TRBV5-4,medium-sized,CASSWDWMNTGELFF
TRBJ1-5,TRBV12-3/TRBV12-4,NA,CASSPTVINQPQHF
TRBJ2-5,TRBV27,NA,CASSLSITDLAQYF
TRBJ2-1,TRBV7-2,NA,CASSLEGWHEQFF
TRBJ2-3,TRBV6-5,medium-sized,CASRERSGGWADTQYF
TRBJ2-7,TRBV6-2/TRBV6-3,NA,CASCDLTKYEQYF
TRBJ2-3,TRBV7-9,NA,CASSPVGFNTDTQYF
TRBJ2-2,TRBV4-3,NA,CASSQDSLGSGELFF
TRBJ2-4,TRBV6-1,NA,CASSVGGDDIQYF
TRBJ2-6,TRBV12-3/TRBV12-4,large,CASSLETGGTTGANVLTF
TRBJ1-5,TRBV6-1,NA,CATLARADYPNQPQHF
TRBJ2-1,TRBV27,medium-sized,CASSPRTSGSSYNEQFF
TRBJ1-2,TRBV18,NA,CASSGYGIDYGYTF
TRBJ1-1,TRBV30,NA,CAGTTGPVNTEAFF
TRBJ2-7,TRBV5-6,medium-sized,CASSLAGLVDEQYF
TRBJ1-2,TRBV6-1,NA,CASRPGTGGVPYGYTF
TRBJ2-5,TRBV27,medium-sized,CASSLVGQGGDAEGTQYF
TRBJ2-7,TRBV12-3/TRBV12-4,medium-sized,CASSRGHSYEQYF
TRBJ2-1,TRBV10-3,medium-sized,CAISEGRGLYNEQFF
TRBJ1-2,TRBV12-3/TRBV12-4,NA,CASSFKGWDYGYTF
TRBJ2-7,TRBV30,NA,CAAWIKDGSSYEQYF
TRBJ1-4,TRBV5-6,NA,CASSFGQQKLFF
TRBJ2-3,TRBV6-5,medium-sized,CASSRSTDTQYF
TRBJ1-3,TRBV6-6,NA,CASSLQGGNTIYF
TRBJ2-5,TRBV27,NA,CASSFNTADRFREQYF
TRBJ2-7,TRBV7-2,NA,CASTLQRGYEQYF
TRBJ1-2,TRBV6-5,NA,CASRAGARQSGGYTF
TRBJ1-4,TRBV5-4,medium-sized,CASSSLSGRSQEKLFF
TRBJ1-5,TRBV15,NA,CATSGLGQGNQPQHF